The clone carrying this T cell receptor beta chain occurred once. These data belong to a study of vaccination and CD4 T cells after COVID-19. In TCRdb, the PCR reads were re-called with MiXCR into one record per CDR3 protein. Of about 15,000 distinct CDR3 sequences in the sample, 65% to 70% were seen once. The TCR sequence derives from a human donor who had recovered from COVID-19. This sample comprised CD4+ T cells from blood, obtained after SARS-CoV-2 vaccination.

CDR3 protein: CASRAATLQAFF. The CDR3 nucleotides read TGTGCCAGTAGGGCAGCGACCCTACAAGCTTTCTTT. The chain recombines TRBV19 with TRBJ1-1; D call uncertain. CDR1 is LNHDA, CDR2 SQIVND, per germline (reference sequence). The CDR3 is 12 residues long. Trimming cost V 6 bases and J 9 bases, with 14 bases left between them.